The 22 T cell receptor beta chains reported below all come from one sample, sequenced in a study of shared clonotypes between healthy human individuals. Method: immunoSEQ multiplex PCR; TCRdb's copy keeps in-frame clones and lacks some. In the table there are millions of clones, 90% to 95% of which are singletons. Material: naive CD4+ T cells sorted from blood. The subset is: CD45RA+ positively selected. Receptors were obtained from a man younger than 35 in good health.

This clone occurred once. Other DNA sequences in the sample encode the same CDR3. The chain couples TRBV18 to TRBJ1-2; tentative D call: TRBD1 (5 bases). Between the trimmed V and J ends, which lost 5 bases and 3 bases, there was a span of 10 bases. The CDR3 is 13 residues long. Germline CDR1 KGHSH, CDR2 LQKENI. This CDR3 is CASSTGTDYGYTF. CDR3 DNA: TGTGCCAGCTCAACCGGGACCGACTATGGCTACACCTTC.

The chain has TRBV7-6 and TRBJ2-3; a possible D gene is TRBD2 (5 bases). The CDR3 is 13 residues long. Trimming pared 0 bases from V and 10 bases from J, leaving 11 bases between. The germline V gene encodes CDR1 SGHVS and CDR2 FNYEAQ. The CDR3 sequence is CASSLAVERAQYF. The CDR3 DNA sequence: TGTGCCAGCAGCTTAGCGGTGGAGAGGGCGCAGTATTTT.

V and J are TRBV5-4 and TRBJ2-7; D not certain. The CDR3 is made up of 14 amino acids. In germline, CDR1 is SGHNT, CDR2 YYREEE (reference sequence). V lost 5 bases, J lost 0 bases, and 12 bases lay in between. The CDR3 DNA reads as TGTGCCAGCAGTCCCACATGGGACTCCTACGAGCAGTACTTC. Translating gives CASSPTWDSYEQYF.

This chain joins TRBV5-1 and TRBJ2-2; 7 bases fit TRBD1. The length of the CDR3 is 14 residues. Germline CDR1 reads SGHRS; CDR2 reads YFSETQ. V shed 5 bases and J 3 bases; nucleotides not matched to a gene: 4. The CDR3 loop reads CASSGTGDTGELFF. The CDR3 nucleotides are TGCGCCAGCAGTGGAACAGGGGACACCGGGGAGCTGTTTTTT.

This clone has only one observation. The same CDR3 also results from other DNA sequences found in this sample. The chain employs TRBV10-3 and TRBJ2-3; no firm D call. CDR1 is ENHRY and CDR2 is SYGVKD in the germline V gene. The CDR3 has 12 amino acids. Trimming left V 0 bases short and J 6 bases short, with 4 bases between. The CDR3 protein is CAISESLDTQYF. CDR3 DNA sequence: TGTGCCATCAGTGAGTCCCTCGATACGCAGTATTTT.

The genes are TRBV30 and TRBJ2-1; the D gene is possibly TRBD2 (5 bases). The CDR3 is 14 amino acids. V lost 3 bases to trimming and J lost 4 bases, with 13 bases between them. CDR1 is GTSNPN, CDR2 SVGIG, per germline (reference sequence). CDR3 amino acids: CAWSLEGSYNEQFF. The CDR3 coding sequence is TGTGCCTGGAGCCTCGAAGGGAGTTACAATGAGCAGTTCTTC.

Points on this clone: The sample contains more than one DNA sequence encoding this CDR3. The chain uses TRBV6-5 and TRBJ2-7; D not resolved. The CDR3 has 13 amino acids. Germline assignment: CDR1 MNHEY and CDR2 SVGAGI. V was shortened by 2 bases and J by 4 bases, with 9 bases between the two germline ends. CDR3: CASSYGREYEQYF. DNA for the CDR3: TGTGCCAGCAGTTACGGAAGGGAATACGAGCAGTACTTC.

The chain joins TRBV27 to TRBJ2-7; D remains unclear. The V gene lost 2 bases and the J gene lost 0 bases, with 8 bases spanning the gap. CDR3 length equals 14 residues. Germline V gene sequence: CDR1 MNHEY, CDR2 SMNVEV (reference sequence). Here the CDR3 reads CASSLQLSSYEQYF. The CDR3 nucleotides are TGTGCCAGCAGTTTACAGCTGAGCTCCTACGAGCAGTACTTC.

V gene TRBV5-4 combines with J gene TRBJ2-7, with TRBD2 identical over 8 bases. With V trimmed by 4 bases and J by 5 bases, 11 bases remained unmatched. The germline CDR1 and CDR2 sequences are SGHNT and YYREEE (reference sequence). The CDR3 sequence is 15 residues long. This CDR3 is CASSSSGKGIDEQYF. As DNA, the CDR3 is TGTGCCAGCAGCAGTAGCGGGAAGGGTATCGACGAGCAGTACTTC. Full variable domain (remainder filled in from reference TRBV5-4 and TRBJ2-7): ETGVTQSPTHLIKTRGQQVTLRCSSQSGHNTVSWYQQALGQGPQFIFQYYREEENGRGNFPPRFSGLQFPNYSSELNVNALELDDSALYLCASSSSGKGIDEQYFGPGTRLTVT.

CDR3 nucleotide sequence: TGTGCCAGCAGTGAATCTGGAATCGGGAATTCACCCCTCCACTTT. Encoded protein: CASSESGIGNSPLHF. V usage is TRBV6-1 and J usage is TRBJ1-6; D call uncertain. V was shortened by 2 bases and J by 7 bases, with 12 bases between the two germline ends. CDR1 is MNHNS and CDR2 is SASEGT in the germline V gene. This CDR3 contains 15 residues.

V is TRBV9 and J is TRBJ1-4; D gene unclear. Germline values: CDR1 SGDLS, CDR2 YYNGEE. The CDR3 has 14 residues. V gave up 3 bases and J gave up 5 bases, with 11 bases separating them. The CDR3 spells CASSGRAGNEKLFF. As DNA, the CDR3 is TGTGCCAGCAGCGGAAGGGCAGGCAATGAAAAACTGTTTTTT.

The chain is built from TRBV6-6 and TRBJ1-3, with D unclear. V lost 2 bases to trimming and J lost 4 bases, with 9 bases between them. The germline V gene has CDR1 MNHNY and CDR2 SVGAGI (reference sequence). This CDR3 is built from 14 residues. The chain's CDR3 is CASSYPTEGNTIYF. The CDR3 region has the DNA TGTGCCAGCAGTTACCCCACAGAAGGAAACACCATATATTTT.

The rearrangement uses TRBV10-2 and TRBJ1-5; D is unclear. The CDR3 runs to 14 residues. Germline V gene lookup returns CDR1 WSHSY and CDR2 SAAADI. Trimming pared 0 bases from V and 4 bases from J, leaving 7 bases between. The CDR3 nucleotides are TGCGCCAGCAGTGAGTCGGTGGGGAATCAGCCCCAGCATTTT. Translation: CASSESVGNQPQHF.

The chain couples TRBV18 to TRBJ2-5; D is undetermined. Looked up from germline, CDR1 is KGHSH and CDR2 is LQKENI. Trimming left V 0 bases short and J 1 base short, with 9 bases between. The CDR3 loop spans 15 amino acids. Here the CDR3 reads CASSPPIGSQETQYF. CDR3 in DNA: TGTGCCAGCTCACCACCGATCGGCAGCCAAGAGACCCAGTACTTC.

The chain combines TRBV5-4 with TRBJ2-3, with D possibly matching TRBD2 (6 bases). The germline gives CDR1 SGHNT, CDR2 YYREEE (reference sequence). This CDR3 has 15 amino acids. V lost 4 bases and J lost 0, with 12 bases in between. This CDR3 reads CASSPSVPSTDTQYF. DNA of the CDR3: TGTGCCAGCAGCCCTAGCGTCCCGAGCACAGATACGCAGTATTTT.

In nucleotides, the CDR3 is TGTGCCACCAGCCGATTCGGGGGCCCCACCTACGAGCAGTACTTC. Residues: CATSRFGGPTYEQYF. The rearrangement uses TRBV15 and TRBJ2-7, with D perhaps given as TRBD1 or TRBD2 (6 bases each). The V and J ends lost 5 bases and 2 bases respectively, with 16 bases between them. Germline loops: CDR1 LNHNV, CDR2 YYDKDF (reference sequence). The CDR3 consists of 15 residues.

DNA of the CDR3: TGTGCCAGCAGCCAAGACAGAAGCTCCTACGAGCAGTACTTC. As protein: CASSQDRSSYEQYF. This chain links TRBV5-6 with TRBJ2-7; a weak D match, TRBD1 (5 bases). This CDR3 has 14 amino acids. Trimming removed 4 bases from V and 0 bases from J, with 11 bases in between. Germline CDR1 is SGHDT and CDR2 is YYEEEE.

The CDR3 here is CASSLKQGGSYNEQFF. The CDR3 nucleotides read TGTGCCAGCAGTTTAAAACAGGGGGGATCCTACAATGAGCAGTTCTTC. The V call is TRBV27, the J call TRBJ2-1, with 8 bases aligning to TRBD1. The V and J ends lost 2 bases and 1 base, in that order; junction bases with no gene match: 4. Germline CDR1 reads MNHEY; CDR2 reads SMNVEV (reference sequence). This CDR3 spans 16 amino acids.

The chain carries TRBV5-1 and TRBJ2-1; D gene unclear. This CDR3 region has 14 residues. Between the trimmed V and J ends, which lost 0 bases and 7 bases, there was a span of 11 bases. From germline, CDR1 is SGHRS and CDR2 YFSETQ. The CDR3, as DNA: TGCGCCAGCAGCTTGGACCCTAATGGGAATGAGCAGTTCTTC. It codes for CASSLDPNGNEQFF.

V and J are TRBV6-5 and TRBJ2-2; weak D call: TRBD2 (6 bases). CDR3 length: 12 residues. Germline CDR1 and CDR2: MNHEY and SVGAGI. Trimming stripped 9 bases from V and 6 bases from J, with 11 bases between. CDR3: CASGRRAGELFF. The CDR3 coding sequence is TGTGCCAGTGGGCGGAGGGCCGGGGAGCTGTTTTTT.

This clone was recorded only once. This chain links TRBV10-3 with TRBJ2-6; D is unclear. This CDR3 has 20 residues. V was shortened by 2 bases and J by 2 bases, with 22 bases between the two germline ends. Per the germline V gene, CDR1 is ENHRY and CDR2 is SYGVKD. The chain's CDR3 is CAISENLRPEPNTGANVLTF. CDR3 coding DNA: TGTGCCATCAGTGAGAATCTCAGGCCGGAACCAAACACTGGGGCCAACGTCCTGACTTTC.

This chain uses TRBV4-1 with TRBJ1-2, with D perhaps matching TRBD1 (5 bases). The CDR3 totals 15 residues. The V end lost 0 bases, the J end lost 4 bases, and 12 bases lay between the germline ends. CDR1 and CDR2 (germline): MGHRA, YSYEKL. The CDR3 region has the DNA TGCGCCAGCAGCCAAGATCTGAGGGGAAGCTATGGCTACACCTTC. Translated: CASSQDLRGSYGYTF.